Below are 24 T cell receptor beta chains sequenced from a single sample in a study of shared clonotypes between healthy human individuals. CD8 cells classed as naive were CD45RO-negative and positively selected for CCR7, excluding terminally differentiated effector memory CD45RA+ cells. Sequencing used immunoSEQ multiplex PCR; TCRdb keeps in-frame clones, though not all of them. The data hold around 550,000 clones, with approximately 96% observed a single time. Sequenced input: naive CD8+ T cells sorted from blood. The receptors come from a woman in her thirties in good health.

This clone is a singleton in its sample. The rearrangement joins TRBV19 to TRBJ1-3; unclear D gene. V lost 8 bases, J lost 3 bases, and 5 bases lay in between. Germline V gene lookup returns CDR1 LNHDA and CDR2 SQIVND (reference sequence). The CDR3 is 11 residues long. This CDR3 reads CASSHGNTIYF. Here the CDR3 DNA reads TGTGCCAGTTCACATGGAAACACCATATATTTT.

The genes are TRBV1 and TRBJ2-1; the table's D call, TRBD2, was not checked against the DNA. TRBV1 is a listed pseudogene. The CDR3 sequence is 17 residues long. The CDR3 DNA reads TGCACCAGCAGCCAAGAGACCGGGAGACCGAAACGGAATGAGCAGTTCTTC. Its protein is CTSSQETGRPKRNEQFF.

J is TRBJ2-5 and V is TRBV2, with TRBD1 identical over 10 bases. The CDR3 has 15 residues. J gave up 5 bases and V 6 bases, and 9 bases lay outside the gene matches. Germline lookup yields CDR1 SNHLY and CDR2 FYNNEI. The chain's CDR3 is CASRAGQGIRETQYF. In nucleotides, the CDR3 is TGTGCCAGCAGGGCGGGACAGGGGATACGTGAGACCCAGTACTTC. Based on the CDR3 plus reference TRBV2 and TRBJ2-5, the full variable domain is EPEVTQTPSHQVTQMGQEVILRCVPISNHLYFYWYRQILGQKVEFLVSFYNNEISEKSEIFDDQFSVERPDGSNFTLKIRSTKLEDSAMYFCASRAGQGIRETQYFGPGTRLLVL.

The CDR3 loop is CASSSSRGRRETQYF. CDR3 DNA: TGTGCCAGCAGCTCAAGCAGGGGGCGTCGGGAGACCCAGTACTTC. The genes are TRBV28 and TRBJ2-5; 8 bases line up with TRBD1. Germline values: CDR1 MDHEN, CDR2 SYDVKM. The trim removed 6 bases at V and 5 bases at J, leaving 11 bases unmatched. The CDR3 extends over 15 amino acids.

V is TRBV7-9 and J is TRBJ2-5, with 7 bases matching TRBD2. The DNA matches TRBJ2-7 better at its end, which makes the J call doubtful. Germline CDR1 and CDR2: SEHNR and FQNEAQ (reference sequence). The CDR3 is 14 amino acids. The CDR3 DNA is TGTGCCAGCAGCTTAGAGACTAGCAGCCACGAGCAGTACTTC. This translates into CASSLETSSHEQYF.

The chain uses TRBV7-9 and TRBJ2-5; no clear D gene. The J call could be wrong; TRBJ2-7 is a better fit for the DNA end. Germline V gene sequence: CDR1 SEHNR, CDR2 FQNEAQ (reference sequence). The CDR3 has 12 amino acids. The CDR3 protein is CASSPGPGEQYF. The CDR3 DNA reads TGTGCCAGCAGCCCCGGCCCGGGCGAGCAGTACTTC.

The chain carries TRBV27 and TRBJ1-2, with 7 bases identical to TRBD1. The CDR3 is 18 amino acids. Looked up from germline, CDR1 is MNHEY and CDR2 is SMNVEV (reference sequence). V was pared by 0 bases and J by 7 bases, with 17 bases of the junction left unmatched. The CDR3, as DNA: TGTGCCAGCAGTTTATCGATCGGGACAGACGTTGGAATAGGTGGCTACACCTTC. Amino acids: CASSLSIGTDVGIGGYTF.

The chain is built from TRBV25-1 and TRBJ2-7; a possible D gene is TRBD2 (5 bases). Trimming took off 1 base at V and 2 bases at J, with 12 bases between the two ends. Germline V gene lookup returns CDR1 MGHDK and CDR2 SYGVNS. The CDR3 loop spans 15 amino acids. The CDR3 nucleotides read TGTGCCAGCAGTGAATGGGTGGGAGCAACCTACGAGCAGTACTTC. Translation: CASSEWVGATYEQYF.

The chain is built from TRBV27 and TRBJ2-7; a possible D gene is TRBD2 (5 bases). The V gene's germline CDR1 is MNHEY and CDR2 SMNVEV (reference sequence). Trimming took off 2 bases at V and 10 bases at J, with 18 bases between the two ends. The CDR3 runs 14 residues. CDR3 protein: CASSLTRPSEGQYF. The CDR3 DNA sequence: TGTGCCAGCAGTTTAACTAGACCCTCCGAGGGTCAGTACTTC.

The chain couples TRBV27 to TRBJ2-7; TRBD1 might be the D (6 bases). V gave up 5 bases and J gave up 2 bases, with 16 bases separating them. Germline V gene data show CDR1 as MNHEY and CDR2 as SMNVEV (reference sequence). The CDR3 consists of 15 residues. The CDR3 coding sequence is TGTGCCAGCAGTCTACAGGGACCCCCTGCCTACGAGCAGTACTTC. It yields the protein CASSLQGPPAYEQYF.

CDR3 in amino acids: CASSFEGGSSYEQYF. For the CDR3, the DNA is TGTGCCAGCAGCTTCGAGGGGGGGAGCTCCTACGAGCAGTACTTC. This chain links TRBV7-8 with TRBJ2-7; D is possibly TRBD2 (7 bases). The V gene's germline CDR1 is SGHVS and CDR2 FQNEAQ. CDR3 size: 15 residues. Trimming took 3 bases from V and 0 from J, leaving 12 bases between them.

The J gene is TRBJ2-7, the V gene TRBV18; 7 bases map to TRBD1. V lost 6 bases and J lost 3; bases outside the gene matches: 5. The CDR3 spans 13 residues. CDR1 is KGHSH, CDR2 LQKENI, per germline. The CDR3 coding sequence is TGTGCCAGCTCCGATTCAGGGGGCTACGAGCAGTACTTC. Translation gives CASSDSGGYEQYF.

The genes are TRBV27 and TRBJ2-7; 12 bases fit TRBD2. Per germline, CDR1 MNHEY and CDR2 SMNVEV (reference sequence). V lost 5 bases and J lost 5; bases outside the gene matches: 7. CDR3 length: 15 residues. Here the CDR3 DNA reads TGTGCCAGCAGTCCCGGGACTAGCGGGTCCGACGAGCAGTACTTC. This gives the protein CASSPGTSGSDEQYF.

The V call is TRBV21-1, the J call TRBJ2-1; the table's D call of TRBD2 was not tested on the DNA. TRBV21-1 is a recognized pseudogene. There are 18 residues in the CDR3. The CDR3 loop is CASSKASGRATTNNEQFF. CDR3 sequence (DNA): TGTGCCAGCAGCAAGGCTAGCGGGAGGGCCACCACAAACAATGAGCAGTTCTTC.

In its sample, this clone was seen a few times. Written as DNA, the CDR3 is TGTGCCAGCAGCTGGGAGGGGACTGAAGCTTTCTTT. It translates to CASSWEGTEAFF. The J gene is TRBJ1-1, the V gene TRBV6-6, with D possibly matching TRBD1 (5 bases). CDR1 and CDR2 (germline): MNHNY, SVGAGI (reference sequence). The CDR3 length is 12 residues. V dropped 6 bases and J dropped 5 bases, with 10 bases sitting between them.

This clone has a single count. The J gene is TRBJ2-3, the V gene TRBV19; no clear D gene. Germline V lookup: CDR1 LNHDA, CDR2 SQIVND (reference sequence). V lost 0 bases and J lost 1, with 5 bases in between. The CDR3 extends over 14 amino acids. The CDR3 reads CASSIEWGTDTQYF. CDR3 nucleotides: TGTGCCAGTAGTATAGAGTGGGGCACAGATACGCAGTATTTT. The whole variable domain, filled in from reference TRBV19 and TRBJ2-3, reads DGGITQSPKYLFRKEGQNVTLSCEQNLNHDAMYWYRQDPGQGLRLIYYSQIVNDFQKGDIAEGYSVSREKKESFPLTVTSAQKNPTAFYLCASSIEWGTDTQYFGPGTRLTVL.

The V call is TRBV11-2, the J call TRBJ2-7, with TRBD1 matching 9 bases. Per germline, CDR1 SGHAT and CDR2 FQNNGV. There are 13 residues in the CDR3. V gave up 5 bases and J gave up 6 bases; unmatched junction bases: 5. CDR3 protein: CASSTGQGGEQYF. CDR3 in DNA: TGTGCCAGCAGCACGGGACAGGGTGGCGAGCAGTACTTC.

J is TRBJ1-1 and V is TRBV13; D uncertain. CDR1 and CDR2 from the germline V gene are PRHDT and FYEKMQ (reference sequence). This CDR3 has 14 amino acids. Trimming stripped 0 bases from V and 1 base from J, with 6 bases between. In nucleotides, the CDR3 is TGTGCCAGCAGCTTAGGTTCCCCGAACACTGAAGCTTTCTTT. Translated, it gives CASSLGSPNTEAFF.

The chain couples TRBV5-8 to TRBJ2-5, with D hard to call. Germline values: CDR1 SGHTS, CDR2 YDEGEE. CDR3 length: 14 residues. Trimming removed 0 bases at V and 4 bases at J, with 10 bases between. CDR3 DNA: TGTGCCAGCAGCTTGGCCCAGGCCCCAGAGACCCAGTACTTC. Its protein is CASSLAQAPETQYF.

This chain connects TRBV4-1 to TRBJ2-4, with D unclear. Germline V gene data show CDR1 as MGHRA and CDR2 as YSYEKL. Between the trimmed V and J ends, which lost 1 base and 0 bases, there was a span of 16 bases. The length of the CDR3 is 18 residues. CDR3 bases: TGCGCCAGCAGCCAAGCCCCCACCGGAATTTTAGCCAAAAACATTCAGTACTTC. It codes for CASSQAPTGILAKNIQYF.

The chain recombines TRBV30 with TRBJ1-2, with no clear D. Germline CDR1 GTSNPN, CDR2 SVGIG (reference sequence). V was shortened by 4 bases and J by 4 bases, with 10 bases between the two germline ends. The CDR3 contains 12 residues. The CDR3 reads CAWIDGPYGYTF. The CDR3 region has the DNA TGTGCCTGGATCGACGGGCCCTATGGCTACACCTTC.

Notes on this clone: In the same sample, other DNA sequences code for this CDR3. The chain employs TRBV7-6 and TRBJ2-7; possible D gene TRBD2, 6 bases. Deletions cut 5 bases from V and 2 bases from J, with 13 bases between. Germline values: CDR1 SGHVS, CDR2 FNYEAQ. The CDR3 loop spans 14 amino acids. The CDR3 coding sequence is TGTGCCAGCAGCCTCGGGGGATCAACCTACGAGCAGTACTTC. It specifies CASSLGGSTYEQYF.

The CDR3 coding sequence is TGTGCCAGCAGTTTAACCCCGGGACCGAAGCAAAATCAGCCCCAGCATTTT. Its protein is CASSLTPGPKQNQPQHF. V gene TRBV27 combines with J gene TRBJ1-5; D is perhaps TRBD1 (5 bases). Germline V gene lookup returns CDR1 MNHEY and CDR2 SMNVEV (reference sequence). V was clipped by 2 bases and J by 4 bases, with 18 bases between them. CDR3 length: 17 residues.

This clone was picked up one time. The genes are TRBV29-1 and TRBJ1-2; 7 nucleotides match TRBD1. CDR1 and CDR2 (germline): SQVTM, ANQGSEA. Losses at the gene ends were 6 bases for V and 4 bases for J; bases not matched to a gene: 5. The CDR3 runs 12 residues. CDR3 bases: TGCAGCGTATCCGGGACAGCCTATGGCTACACCTTC. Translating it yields CSVSGTAYGYTF.